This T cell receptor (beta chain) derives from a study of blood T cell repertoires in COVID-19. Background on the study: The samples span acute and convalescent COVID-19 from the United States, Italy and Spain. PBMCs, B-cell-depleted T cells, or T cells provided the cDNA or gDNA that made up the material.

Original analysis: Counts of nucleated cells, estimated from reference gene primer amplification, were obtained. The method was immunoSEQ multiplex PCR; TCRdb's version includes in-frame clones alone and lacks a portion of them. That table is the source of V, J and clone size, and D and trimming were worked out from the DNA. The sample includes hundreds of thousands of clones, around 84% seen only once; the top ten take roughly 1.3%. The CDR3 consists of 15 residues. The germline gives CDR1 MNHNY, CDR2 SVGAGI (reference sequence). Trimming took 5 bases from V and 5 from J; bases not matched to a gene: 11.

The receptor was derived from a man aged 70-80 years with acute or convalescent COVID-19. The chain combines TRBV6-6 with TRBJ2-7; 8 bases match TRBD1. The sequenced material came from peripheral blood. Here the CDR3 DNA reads TGTGCCAGCAGTGGCCGTCAGGGGGCCGGGAACGAGCAGTACTTC. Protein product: CASSGRQGAGNEQYF.